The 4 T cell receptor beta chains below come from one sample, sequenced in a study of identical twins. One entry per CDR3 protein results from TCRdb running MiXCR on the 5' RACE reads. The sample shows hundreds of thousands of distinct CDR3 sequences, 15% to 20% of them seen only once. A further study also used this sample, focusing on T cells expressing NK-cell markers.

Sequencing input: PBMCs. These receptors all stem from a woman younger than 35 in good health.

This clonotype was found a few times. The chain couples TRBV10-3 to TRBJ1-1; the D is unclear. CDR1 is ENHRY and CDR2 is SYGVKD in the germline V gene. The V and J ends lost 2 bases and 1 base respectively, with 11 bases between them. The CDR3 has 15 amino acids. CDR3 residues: CAISENRDSNTEAFF. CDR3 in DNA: TGTGCCATCAGTGAGAACCGGGATTCGAACACTGAAGCTTTCTTT.

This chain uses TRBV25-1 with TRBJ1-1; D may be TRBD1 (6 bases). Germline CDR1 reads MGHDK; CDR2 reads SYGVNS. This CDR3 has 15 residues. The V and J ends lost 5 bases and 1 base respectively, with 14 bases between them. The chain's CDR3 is CASSWGGTSNTEAFF. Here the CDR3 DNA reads TGTGCCAGCAGTTGGGGGGGGACATCGAACACTGAAGCTTTCTTT.

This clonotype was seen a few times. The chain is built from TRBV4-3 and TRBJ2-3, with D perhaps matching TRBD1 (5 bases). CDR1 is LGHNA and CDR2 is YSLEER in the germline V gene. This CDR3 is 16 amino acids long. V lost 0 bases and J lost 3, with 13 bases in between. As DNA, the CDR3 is TGCGCCAGCAGCCAAGATGGGGCTTGGCTTACAGATACGCAGTATTTT. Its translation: CASSQDGAWLTDTQYF.

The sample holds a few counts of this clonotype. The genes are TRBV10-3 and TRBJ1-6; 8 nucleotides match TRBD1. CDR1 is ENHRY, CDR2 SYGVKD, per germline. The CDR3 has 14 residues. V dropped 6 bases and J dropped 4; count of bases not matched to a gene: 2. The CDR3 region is CAIRGTGYNSPLHF. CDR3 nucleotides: TGTGCCATCAGGGGGACAGGTTATAATTCACCCCTCCACTTT.